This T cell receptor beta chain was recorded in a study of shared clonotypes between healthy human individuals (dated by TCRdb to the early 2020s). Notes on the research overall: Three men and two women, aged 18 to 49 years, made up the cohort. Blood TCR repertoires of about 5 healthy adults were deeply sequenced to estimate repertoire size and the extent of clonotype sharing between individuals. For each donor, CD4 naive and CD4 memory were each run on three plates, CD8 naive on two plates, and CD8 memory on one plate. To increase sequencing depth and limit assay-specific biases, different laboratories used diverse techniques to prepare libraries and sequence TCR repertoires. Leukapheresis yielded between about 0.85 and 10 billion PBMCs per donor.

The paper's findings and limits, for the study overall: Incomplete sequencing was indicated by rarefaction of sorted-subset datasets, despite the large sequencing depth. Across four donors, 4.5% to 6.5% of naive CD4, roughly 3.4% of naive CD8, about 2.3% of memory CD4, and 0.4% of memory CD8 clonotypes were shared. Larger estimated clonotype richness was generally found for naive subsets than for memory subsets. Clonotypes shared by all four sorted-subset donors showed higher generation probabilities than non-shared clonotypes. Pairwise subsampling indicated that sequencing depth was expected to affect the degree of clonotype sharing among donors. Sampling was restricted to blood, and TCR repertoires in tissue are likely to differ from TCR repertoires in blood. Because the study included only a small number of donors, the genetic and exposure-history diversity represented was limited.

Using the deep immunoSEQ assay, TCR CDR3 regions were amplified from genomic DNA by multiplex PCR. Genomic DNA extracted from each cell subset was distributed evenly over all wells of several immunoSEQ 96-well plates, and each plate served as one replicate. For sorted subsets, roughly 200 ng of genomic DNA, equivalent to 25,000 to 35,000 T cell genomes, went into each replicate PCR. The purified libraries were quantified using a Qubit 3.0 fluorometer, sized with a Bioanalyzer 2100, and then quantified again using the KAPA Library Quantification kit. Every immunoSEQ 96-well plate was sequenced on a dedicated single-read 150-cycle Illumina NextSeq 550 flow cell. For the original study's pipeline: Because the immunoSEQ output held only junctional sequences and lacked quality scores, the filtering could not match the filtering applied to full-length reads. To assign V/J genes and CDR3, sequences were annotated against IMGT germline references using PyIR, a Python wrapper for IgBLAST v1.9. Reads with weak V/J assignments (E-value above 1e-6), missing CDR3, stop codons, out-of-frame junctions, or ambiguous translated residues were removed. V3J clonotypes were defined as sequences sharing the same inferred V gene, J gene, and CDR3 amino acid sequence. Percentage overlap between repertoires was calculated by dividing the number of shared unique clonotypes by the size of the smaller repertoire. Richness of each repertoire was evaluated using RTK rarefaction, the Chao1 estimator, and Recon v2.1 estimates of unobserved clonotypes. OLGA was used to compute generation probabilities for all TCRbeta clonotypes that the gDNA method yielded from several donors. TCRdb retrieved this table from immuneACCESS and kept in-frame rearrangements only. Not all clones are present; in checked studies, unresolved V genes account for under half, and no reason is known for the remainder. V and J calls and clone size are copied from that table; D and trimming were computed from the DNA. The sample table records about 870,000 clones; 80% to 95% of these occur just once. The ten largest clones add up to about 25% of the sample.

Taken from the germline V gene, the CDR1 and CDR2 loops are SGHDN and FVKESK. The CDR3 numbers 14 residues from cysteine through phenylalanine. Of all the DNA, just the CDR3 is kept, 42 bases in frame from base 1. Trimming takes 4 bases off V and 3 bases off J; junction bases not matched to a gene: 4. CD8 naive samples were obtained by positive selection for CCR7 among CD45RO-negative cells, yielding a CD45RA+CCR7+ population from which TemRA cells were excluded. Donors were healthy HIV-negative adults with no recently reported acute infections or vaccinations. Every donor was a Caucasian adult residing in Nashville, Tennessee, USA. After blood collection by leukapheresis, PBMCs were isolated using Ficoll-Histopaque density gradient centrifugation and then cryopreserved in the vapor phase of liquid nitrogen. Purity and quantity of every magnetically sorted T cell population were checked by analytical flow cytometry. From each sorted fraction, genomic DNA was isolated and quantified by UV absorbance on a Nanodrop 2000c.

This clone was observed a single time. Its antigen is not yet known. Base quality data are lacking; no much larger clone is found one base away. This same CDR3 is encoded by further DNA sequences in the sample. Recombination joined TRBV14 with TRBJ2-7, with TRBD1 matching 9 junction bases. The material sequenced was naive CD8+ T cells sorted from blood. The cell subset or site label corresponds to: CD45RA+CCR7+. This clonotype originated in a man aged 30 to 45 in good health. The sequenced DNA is TGTGCCAGCAGCCCCGGGACAGGGCTCTACGAGCAGTACTTC. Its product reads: CASSPGTGLYEQYF.